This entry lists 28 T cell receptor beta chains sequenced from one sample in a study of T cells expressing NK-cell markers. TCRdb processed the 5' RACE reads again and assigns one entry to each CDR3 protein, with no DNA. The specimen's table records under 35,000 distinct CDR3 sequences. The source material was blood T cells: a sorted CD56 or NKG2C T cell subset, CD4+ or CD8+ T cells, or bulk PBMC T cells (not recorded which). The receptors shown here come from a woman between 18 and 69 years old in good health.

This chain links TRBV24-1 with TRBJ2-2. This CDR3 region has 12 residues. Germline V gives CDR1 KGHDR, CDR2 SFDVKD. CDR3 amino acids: CATSDSRGELFF.

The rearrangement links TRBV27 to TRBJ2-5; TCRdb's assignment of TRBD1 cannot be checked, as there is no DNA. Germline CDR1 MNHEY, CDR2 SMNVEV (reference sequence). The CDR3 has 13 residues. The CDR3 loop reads CASSLAPEETQYF.

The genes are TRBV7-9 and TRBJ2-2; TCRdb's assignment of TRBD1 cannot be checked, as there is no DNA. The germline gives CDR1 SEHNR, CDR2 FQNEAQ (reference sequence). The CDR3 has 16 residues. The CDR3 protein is CASSYWTGGNTGELFF.

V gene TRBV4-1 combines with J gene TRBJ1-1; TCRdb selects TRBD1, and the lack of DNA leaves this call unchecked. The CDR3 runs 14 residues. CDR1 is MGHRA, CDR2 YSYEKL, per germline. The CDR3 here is CASSHLYSPRGAFF.

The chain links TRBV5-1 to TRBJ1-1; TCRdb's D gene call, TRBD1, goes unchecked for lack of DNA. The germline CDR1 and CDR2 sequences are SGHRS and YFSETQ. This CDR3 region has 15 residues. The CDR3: CASSLGTGTVDEAFF.

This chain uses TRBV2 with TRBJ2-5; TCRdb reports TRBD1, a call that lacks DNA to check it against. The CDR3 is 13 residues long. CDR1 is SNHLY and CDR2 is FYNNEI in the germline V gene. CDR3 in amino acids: CASCTYRVETQYF. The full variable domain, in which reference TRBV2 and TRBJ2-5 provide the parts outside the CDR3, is EPEVTQTPSHQVTQMGQEVILRCVPISNHLYFYWYRQILGQKVEFLVSFYNNEISEKSEIFDDQFSVERPDGSNFTLKIRSTKLEDSAMYFCASCTYRVETQYFGPGTRLLVL.

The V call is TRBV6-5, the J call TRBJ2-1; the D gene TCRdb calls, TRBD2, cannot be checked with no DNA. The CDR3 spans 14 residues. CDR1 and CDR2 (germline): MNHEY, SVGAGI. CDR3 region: CASSLGEPYNEQFF.

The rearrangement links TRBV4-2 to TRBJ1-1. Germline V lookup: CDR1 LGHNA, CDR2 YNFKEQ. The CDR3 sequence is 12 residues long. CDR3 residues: CASSQSNTEAFF.

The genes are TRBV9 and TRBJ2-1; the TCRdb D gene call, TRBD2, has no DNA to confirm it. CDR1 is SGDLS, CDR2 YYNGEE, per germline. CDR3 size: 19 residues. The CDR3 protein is CASSPNRSPGLVRGNEQFF.

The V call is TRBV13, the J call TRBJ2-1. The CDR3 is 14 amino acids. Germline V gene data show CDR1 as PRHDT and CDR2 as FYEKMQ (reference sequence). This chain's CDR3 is CASSLRGAYNEQFF.

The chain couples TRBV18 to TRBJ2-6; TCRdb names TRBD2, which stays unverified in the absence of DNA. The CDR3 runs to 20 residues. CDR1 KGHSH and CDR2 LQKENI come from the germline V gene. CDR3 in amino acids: CASSRSDPAGDFSGANVLTF.

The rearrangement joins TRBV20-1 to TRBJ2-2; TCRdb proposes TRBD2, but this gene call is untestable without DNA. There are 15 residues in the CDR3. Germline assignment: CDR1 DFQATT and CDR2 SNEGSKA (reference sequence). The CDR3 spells CSARPRTATAGELFF.

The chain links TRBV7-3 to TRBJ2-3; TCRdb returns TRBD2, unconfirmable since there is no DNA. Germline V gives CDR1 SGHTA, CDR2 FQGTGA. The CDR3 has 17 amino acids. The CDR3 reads CASSPGRASPSTDTQYF.

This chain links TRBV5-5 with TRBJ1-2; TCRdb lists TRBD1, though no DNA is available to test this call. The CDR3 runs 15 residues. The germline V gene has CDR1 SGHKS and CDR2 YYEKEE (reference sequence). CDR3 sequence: CASRITAGERVGYTF.

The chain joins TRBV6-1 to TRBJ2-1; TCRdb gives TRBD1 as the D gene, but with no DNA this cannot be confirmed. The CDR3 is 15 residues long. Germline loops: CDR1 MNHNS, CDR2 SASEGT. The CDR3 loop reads CASSEQGEGVNEQFF.

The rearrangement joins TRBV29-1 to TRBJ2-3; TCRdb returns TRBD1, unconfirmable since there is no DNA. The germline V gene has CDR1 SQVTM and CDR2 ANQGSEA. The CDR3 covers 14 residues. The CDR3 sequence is CSVWSDRNTDTQYF.

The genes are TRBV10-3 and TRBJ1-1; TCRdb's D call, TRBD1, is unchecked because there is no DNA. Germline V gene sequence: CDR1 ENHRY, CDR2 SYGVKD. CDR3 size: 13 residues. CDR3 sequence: CAITEGGEAEAFF.

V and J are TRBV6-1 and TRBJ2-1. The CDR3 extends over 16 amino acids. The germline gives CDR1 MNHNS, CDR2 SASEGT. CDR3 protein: CASSARSTSSYNEQFF.

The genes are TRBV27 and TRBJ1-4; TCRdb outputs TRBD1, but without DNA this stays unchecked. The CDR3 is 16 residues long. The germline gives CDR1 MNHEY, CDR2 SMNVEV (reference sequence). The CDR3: CASSFTGDATNEKLFF.

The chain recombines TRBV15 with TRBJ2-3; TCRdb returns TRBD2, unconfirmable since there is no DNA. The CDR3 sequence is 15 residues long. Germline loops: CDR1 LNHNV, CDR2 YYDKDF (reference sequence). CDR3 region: CATSRVGESVDTQYF.

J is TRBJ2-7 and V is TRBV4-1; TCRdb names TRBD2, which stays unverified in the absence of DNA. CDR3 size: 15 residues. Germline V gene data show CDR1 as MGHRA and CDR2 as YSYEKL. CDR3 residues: CASSQGLAGGYEQYF.

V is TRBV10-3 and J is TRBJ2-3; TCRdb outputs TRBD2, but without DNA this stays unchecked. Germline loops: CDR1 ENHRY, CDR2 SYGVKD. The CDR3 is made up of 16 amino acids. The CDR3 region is CAIGGGELAGTDTQYF.

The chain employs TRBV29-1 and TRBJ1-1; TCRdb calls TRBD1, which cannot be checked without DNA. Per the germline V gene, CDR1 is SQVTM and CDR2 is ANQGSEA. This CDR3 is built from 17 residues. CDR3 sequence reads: CSVDTGRISIRNTEAFF.

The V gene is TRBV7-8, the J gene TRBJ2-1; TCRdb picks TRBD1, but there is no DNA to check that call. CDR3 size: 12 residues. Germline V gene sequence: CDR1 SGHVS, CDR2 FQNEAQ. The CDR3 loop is CASSTSGGVEFF.

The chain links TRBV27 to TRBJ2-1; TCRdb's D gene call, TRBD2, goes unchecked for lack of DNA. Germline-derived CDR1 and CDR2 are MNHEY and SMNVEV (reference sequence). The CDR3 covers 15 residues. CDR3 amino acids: CASSLLRGGPNEQFF.

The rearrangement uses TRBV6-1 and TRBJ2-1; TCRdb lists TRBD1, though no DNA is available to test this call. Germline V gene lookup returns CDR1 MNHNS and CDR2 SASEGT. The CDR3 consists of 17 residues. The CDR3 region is CASSGEIGGGSYNEQFF.

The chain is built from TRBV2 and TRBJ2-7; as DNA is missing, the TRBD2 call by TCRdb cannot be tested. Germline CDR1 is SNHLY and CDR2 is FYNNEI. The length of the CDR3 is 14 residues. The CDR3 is CASKEEGLSYEQYF.

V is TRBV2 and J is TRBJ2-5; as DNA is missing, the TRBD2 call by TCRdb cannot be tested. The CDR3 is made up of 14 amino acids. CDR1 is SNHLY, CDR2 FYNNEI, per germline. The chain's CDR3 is CASNLGGGEETQYF.